Listed here are 10 T cell receptor beta chains from one sample, sequenced in a study of shared clonotypes between healthy human individuals. TCRdb's copy holds only in-frame clones and misses some; the assay was immunoSEQ multiplex PCR. The repertoire holds about 490,000 clones, with 79% as singletons. The specimen sequenced was PBMCs. These receptors were obtained from a woman in her forties in good health. Some clones in this sample may be carry-over from other donors' samples.

The gene calls are TRBV7-2 and TRBJ2-1; 8 nucleotides agree with TRBD2. CDR1 and CDR2 from the germline V gene are SGHTA and FQGNSA. V was pared by 4 bases and J by 3 bases, with 5 bases of the junction left unmatched. There are 15 residues in the CDR3. CDR3 in amino acids: CASSSQAGGYNEQFF. CDR3 nucleotides: TGTGCCAGCAGCTCGCAGGCGGGGGGCTACAATGAGCAGTTCTTC.

The V gene is TRBV6-5, the J gene TRBJ2-7, with 10 bases identical to TRBD1. CDR1 is MNHEY and CDR2 is SVGAGI in the germline V gene. This CDR3 has 14 amino acids. With V trimmed by 6 bases and J by 5 bases, 7 bases remained unmatched. The CDR3 DNA is TGTGCCAGCAGACCGGGACAGGGGTTTGACGAGCAGTACTTC. Its translation: CASRPGQGFDEQYF.

The rearrangement uses TRBV5-1 and TRBJ2-7; 10 nucleotides agree with TRBD2. The CDR3 runs to 15 residues. Germline V CDR1 and CDR2: SGHRS, YFSETQ. Trimming removed 2 bases from V and 2 bases from J; junction bases left unmatched: 4. Here the CDR3 DNA reads TGCGCCAGCAGCTTTAGCGGGAGGCCCCCCTACGAGCAGTACTTC. Its protein is CASSFSGRPPYEQYF.

Comments on this clone: This same CDR3 is encoded by further DNA sequences in the sample. This chain joins TRBV11-1 and TRBJ2-2; D call uncertain. V was cut by 4 bases and J by 3 bases, with 6 bases left in between. The CDR3 has 13 residues. Per the germline V gene, CDR1 is SGHAT and CDR2 is FQDESV (reference sequence). The CDR3 nucleotides read TGTGCCAGCAGCTCTACTGACACCGGGGAGCTGTTTTTT. It specifies CASSSTDTGELFF.

With respect to this clone: The sample carries other DNA sequences with the same CDR3. The chain combines TRBV9 with TRBJ2-7; TRBD1 is a possible D gene (6 bases). The CDR3 is 14 residues long. Trimming took off 0 bases at V and 2 bases at J, with 9 bases between the two ends. Germline values: CDR1 SGDLS, CDR2 YYNGEE. Here the CDR3 reads CASSVGGGTYEQYF. The DNA for the CDR3 is TGTGCCAGCAGCGTAGGTGGGGGCACCTACGAGCAGTACTTC.

The rearrangement joins TRBV7-3 to TRBJ2-3; 10 bases align to TRBD2. The length of the CDR3 is 18 residues. The V segment lost 3 bases and the J segment 0 bases; nucleotides outside the gene matches: 9. Germline V gene lookup returns CDR1 SGHTA and CDR2 FQGTGA. In DNA, the CDR3 is TGTGCCAGCAGCTTGCAGGGAAGCGGGAGGGCTAGCACAGATACGCAGTATTTT. This gives the protein CASSLQGSGRASTDTQYF.

The chain is built from TRBV7-9 and TRBJ2-7, with D possibly being TRBD2 (5 bases). This CDR3 is built from 15 residues. Between the trimmed V and J ends, which lost 0 bases and 0 bases, there was a span of 9 bases. The germline V gene has CDR1 SEHNR and CDR2 FQNEAQ (reference sequence). In nucleotides, the CDR3 is TGTGCCAGCAGCTTAGCTGACTACCGCTCCTACGAGCAGTACTTC. Translating it yields CASSLADYRSYEQYF.

The CDR3 loop is CASSPPTSGKGEQFF. For the CDR3, the DNA is TGTGCCAGCTCACCACCGACTAGCGGGAAGGGTGAGCAGTTCTTC. The chain combines TRBV18 with TRBJ2-1; 11 bases are shared with TRBD2. V lost 0 bases, J lost 9 bases, and 4 bases stayed unmatched. The CDR3 has 15 amino acids. The germline gives CDR1 KGHSH, CDR2 LQKENI.

This rearrangement joins TRBV6-1 to TRBJ2-7, with TRBD2 matching over 8 bases. Germline V gene sequence: CDR1 MNHNS, CDR2 SASEGT. This CDR3 is 15 amino acids long. Germline trimming cut 0 bases from V and 3 bases from J; bases unmatched to any gene: 4. CDR3: CASSEATSARYEQYF. The CDR3 DNA reads TGTGCCAGCAGTGAAGCGACTAGCGCCCGCTACGAGCAGTACTTC.

This clone was counted a single time. The junction does not match germline at one end; this may be a read error. V usage is TRBV18 and J usage is TRBJ2-1, with 8 bases fitting TRBD2. There are 15 residues in the CDR3. CDR1 is KGHSH and CDR2 is LQKENI in the germline V gene. CDR3: CVSSPRREDYNEQFF. As DNA, the CDR3 is TGTGTCAGCTCACCCCGGCGGGAGGACTACAATGAGCAGTTCTTC.